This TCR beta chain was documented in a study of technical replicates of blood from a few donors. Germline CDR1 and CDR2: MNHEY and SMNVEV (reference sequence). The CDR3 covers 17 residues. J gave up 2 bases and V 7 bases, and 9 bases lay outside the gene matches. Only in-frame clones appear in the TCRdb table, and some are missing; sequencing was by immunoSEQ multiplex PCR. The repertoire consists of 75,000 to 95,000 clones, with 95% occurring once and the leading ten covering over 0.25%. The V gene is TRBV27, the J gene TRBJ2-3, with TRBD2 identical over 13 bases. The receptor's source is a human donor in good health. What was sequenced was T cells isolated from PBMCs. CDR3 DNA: TGTGCCAGCACTATACTGGGACTAGCGGGATCCACAGATACGCAGTATTTT. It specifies CASTILGLAGSTDTQYF.